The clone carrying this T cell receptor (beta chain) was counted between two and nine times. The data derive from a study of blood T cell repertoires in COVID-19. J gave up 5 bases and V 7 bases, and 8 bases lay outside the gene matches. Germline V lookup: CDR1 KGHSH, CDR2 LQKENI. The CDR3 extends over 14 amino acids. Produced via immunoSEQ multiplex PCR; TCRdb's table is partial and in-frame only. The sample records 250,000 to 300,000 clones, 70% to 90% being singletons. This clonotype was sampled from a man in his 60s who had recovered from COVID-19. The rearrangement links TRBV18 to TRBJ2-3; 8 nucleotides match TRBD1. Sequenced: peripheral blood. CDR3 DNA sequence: TGTGCCAGCTGTAGACAGGGGCAGCTAGATACGCAGTATTTT. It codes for CASCRQGQLDTQYF.